The rows below give T cell receptor beta chains drawn from one sample of a study of blood T cells in healthy people across ages. TCRdb called the 5' RACE reads again in MiXCR, with one record for every CDR3 protein. The sample carries hundreds of thousands of distinct CDR3 sequences, approximately 30% recorded once. The sample was blood. These TCRs come from a woman of 80 years or more in good health. Each CDR3 is given with its conserved first and last residue. D genes are given only for firm matches. Expanded clones get a size class; other rows say once, few or many, or leave the size out.

TRBV28,TRBD1,TRBJ2-5,-,CASNEGGRETQYF,TGTGCCAGCAACGAAGGGGGCAGGGAGACCCAGTACTTC
TRBV6-1,TRBD1,TRBJ2-7,few,CASSVNRGSYEQYF,TGTGCCAGCAGTGTAAACAGGGGATCCTACGAGCAGTACTTC
TRBV20-1,-,TRBJ2-3,few,CSAPINLGPTDTQYF,TGCAGTGCTCCCATTAATCTAGGGCCCACAGATACGCAGTATTTT
TRBV5-1,-,TRBJ1-1,-,CASSLDGRGNTEAFF,TGCGCCAGCAGCTTGGACGGACGGGGGAACACTGAAGCTTTCTTT
TRBV12-3/TRBV12-4,-,TRBJ2-3,-,CASSLSISTDMQYF,TGTGCCAGCAGTTTATCTATCAGTACAGATATGCAGTATTTT
TRBV4-1,-,TRBJ1-1,many,CASSQESAGLTEAFF,TGCGCCAGCAGCCAAGAATCGGCCGGACTCACTGAAGCTTTCTTT
TRBV7-2,TRBD1,TRBJ2-4,many,CASSSTGAADIQYF,TGTGCCAGCAGCTCCACAGGGGCCGCGGACATTCAGTACTTC
TRBV28,-,TRBJ2-7,-,CAGTPGERYQYF,TGTGCCGGCACCCCGGGGGAGAGGTACCAGTACTTC
TRBV7-2,TRBD1,TRBJ2-4,-,CASSPGGTGGNIQYF,TGTGCCAGCAGCCCAGGGGGGACAGGTGGGAACATTCAGTACTTC
TRBV12-3/TRBV12-4,-,TRBJ2-2,many,CASSLAGPNTGELFF,TGTGCCAGCAGTTTAGCGGGGCCCAACACCGGGGAGCTGTTTTTT
TRBV7-2,TRBD2,TRBJ2-1,many,CASSSRLAGGSEQFF,TGTGCCAGCAGCTCCCGGCTAGCGGGGGGTAGTGAGCAGTTCTTC
TRBV7-2,TRBD1,TRBJ2-7,-,CASSPSGQGTYEQYF,TGTGCCAGCAGCCCATCGGGACAGGGAACCTACGAGCAGTACTTC
TRBV20-1,-,TRBJ2-5,-,CSARDHEQYF,TGCAGTGCCCGAGACCATGAGCAGTACTTC
TRBV7-7,-,TRBJ2-7,-,CASSQAQGYEQYF,TGTGCCAGCAGCCAAGCTCAGGGCTACGAGCAGTACTTC
TRBV7-2,-,TRBJ1-2,many,CASSLARGYGYTF,TGTGCCAGCAGCTTAGCTCGGGGTTATGGCTACACCTTC
TRBV9,-,TRBJ2-7,-,CASSEGWGGEPYEQYF,TGTGCCAGCAGCGAGGGTTGGGGGGGCGAACCCTACGAGCAGTACTTC
TRBV12-3/TRBV12-4,-,TRBJ2-3,-,CASSFEGGAGTQYF,TGTGCCAGCAGTTTTGAAGGAGGCGCAGGTACGCAGTATTTT
TRBV7-2,TRBD2,TRBJ2-5,many,CASSPRSAGAVQETQYF,TGTGCCAGCAGCCCACGGTCAGCGGGGGCCGTACAAGAGACCCAGTACTTC
TRBV10-3,TRBD1,TRBJ1-2,-,CAISDQGGQGLGGYTF,TGTGCCATCAGTGACCAAGGCGGACAGGGGCTTGGTGGCTACACCTTC
TRBV18,-,TRBJ2-5,many,CASSPGGSETQYF,TGTGCCAGCTCACCCGGCGGCTCGGAGACCCAGTACTTC
TRBV29-1,TRBD1,TRBJ2-7,many,CSVGDRGPYEQYF,TGCAGCGTCGGGGACAGGGGCCCCTACGAGCAGTACTTC
TRBV20-1,-,TRBJ1-2,many,CSAIPQGSGYTF,TGCAGTGCTATCCCCCAGGGGTCTGGCTACACCTTC
TRBV10-3,TRBD1,TRBJ2-3,many,CASGTTGGISDTQYF,TGTGCCAGCGGCACGACAGGGGGTATCTCTGATACGCAGTATTTT
TRBV5-1,TRBD1,TRBJ2-1,many,CASSAGDRIGVNEQFF,TGCGCCAGCAGCGCAGGGGACAGGATCGGAGTCAATGAGCAGTTCTTC
TRBV20-1,TRBD1,TRBJ1-2,many,CSARQDRGNYGYTF,TGCAGTGCTAGACAGGACAGGGGGAACTATGGCTACACCTTC
TRBV6-2/TRBV6-3,TRBD1,TRBJ2-1,many,CASEPGTGVIDEQFF,TGTGCCAGTGAACCCGGGACAGGGGTTATCGATGAGCAGTTCTTC
TRBV27,-,TRBJ2-5,-,CASSLSGWRETQYF,TGTGCCAGCAGTTTATCCGGGTGGCGAGAGACCCAGTACTTC
TRBV4-3,-,TRBJ2-7,many,CASSQAPASPDEQYF,TGCGCCAGCAGCCAAGCACCTGCTTCCCCGGACGAGCAGTACTTC
TRBV15,TRBD1,TRBJ1-5,-,CATSRPGTGPNQPQHF,TGTGCCACCAGCAGACCCGGGACAGGGCCTAATCAGCCCCAGCATTTT
TRBV20-1,TRBD2,TRBJ2-3,many,CSAREMRGVTDTQYF,TGCAGTGCTAGAGAAATGCGGGGGGTCACAGATACGCAGTATTTT
TRBV6-1,TRBD1,TRBJ2-1,many,CASEHRGPTYNEQFF,TGTGCCAGCGAACACAGGGGACCGACCTACAATGAGCAGTTCTTC
TRBV2,-,TRBJ1-6,-,CASRPGPNNSPLHF,TGTGCCAGCCGGCCGGGACCTAATAATTCACCCCTCCACTTT
TRBV28,TRBD2,TRBJ2-3,many,CASRLPGLAGLDTQYF,TGTGCCAGCAGATTACCGGGACTAGCGGGGCTGGATACGCAGTATTTT
TRBV12-3/TRBV12-4,-,TRBJ2-7,many,CASSLISYEQYF,TGTGCCAGCAGTTTGATAAGTTACGAGCAGTACTTC
TRBV5-1,-,TRBJ1-2,-,CASSPSPNYGHTF,TGCGCCAGCAGCCCGTCCCCTAACTATGGCCACACCTTC
TRBV19,-,TRBJ1-5,few,CASSSGYQPQHF,TGTGCCAGTAGTAGTGGGTACCAGCCCCAGCATTTT
TRBV20-1,-,TRBJ2-3,-,CSARVWAAGDTQYF,TGCAGTGCTAGAGTCTGGGCGGCGGGGGATACGCAGTATTTT
TRBV21-1,-,TRBJ2-7,-,CASSRGQGSSGEQYF,TGTGCCAGCAGCAGGGGACAGGGCAGTAGCGGCGAGCAGTACTTC
TRBV20-1,-,TRBJ2-1,once,CSARGPISASSYNEQFF,TGCAGTGCTAGAGGACCCATCAGCGCCAGCTCCTACAATGAGCAGTTCTTC
TRBV18,TRBD2,TRBJ2-7,-,CASSTGTSGIYEQYF,TGTGCCAGCTCAACCGGGACTAGCGGGATCTACGAGCAGTACTTC
TRBV10-3,TRBD1,TRBJ1-5,many,CAISGGQGDQPQHF,TGTGCCATCAGTGGAGGGCAGGGGGATCAGCCCCAGCATTTT
TRBV6-2/TRBV6-3,-,TRBJ2-2,-,CASSQPSGLRSGELFF,TGTGCCAGCAGTCAACCTTCGGGCCTGAGGTCCGGGGAGCTGTTTTTT
TRBV3-1,-,TRBJ2-6,few,CASSGRVSGANVLTF,TGTGCCAGCAGCGGTCGAGTCTCTGGGGCCAACGTCCTGACTTTC
TRBV20-1,TRBD2,TRBJ2-1,many,CSADKRGAQGEQFF,TGCAGTGCTGACAAGCGGGGGGCCCAGGGTGAGCAGTTCTTC
TRBV5-1,-,TRBJ2-1,-,CASSYDRPYNEQFF,TGCGCCAGCAGCTATGACAGGCCCTACAATGAGCAGTTCTTC
TRBV7-9,-,TRBJ2-1,few,CASSLVESPGNEQFF,TGTGCCAGCAGCTTAGTAGAGAGCCCAGGTAATGAGCAGTTCTTC
TRBV19,-,TRBJ2-5,many,CASSIGPQSPTQYF,TGTGCCAGTAGTATCGGTCCGCAGAGCCCGACCCAGTACTTC
TRBV25-1,-,TRBJ2-1,-,CASSDPRGPIFWQFF,TGTGCCAGCAGTGACCCCCGAGGACCGATATTCTGGCAGTTCTTC
TRBV7-9,-,TRBJ2-1,few,CASSLGGDQYNEQFF,TGTGCCAGCAGCTTAGGAGGGGACCAGTACAATGAGCAGTTCTTC
TRBV6-6,-,TRBJ2-1,-,CASSYRSGFNEQFF,TGTGCCAGCAGTTACCGATCGGGTTTCAATGAGCAGTTCTTC
TRBV7-2,-,TRBJ2-7,-,CASSPRILYEQYF,TGTGCCAGCAGCCCTAGGATCCTATACGAGCAGTACTTC
TRBV3-1,-,TRBJ2-3,many,CASSQESGFTDTQYF,TGTGCCAGCAGCCAAGAATCAGGTTTCACAGATACGCAGTATTTT
TRBV6-6,-,TRBJ2-7,few,CASSKPSGYNEQYF,TGTGCCAGCAGTAAGCCATCTGGCTACAATGAGCAGTACTTC
TRBV9,-,TRBJ2-2,-,CAGSVATAGRNTGELFF,TGTGCCGGCAGCGTAGCTACGGCAGGCAGGAACACCGGGGAGCTGTTTTTT